This TCR beta chain stems from a study of cytomegalovirus exposure and HLA in healthy donors. Study-level findings and limits: A later analysis found common viral pathogens apparently linked to several of the most significant clusters. By a later analysis, the bulk of CMV-associated TCR beta chains appeared HLA-restricted. 164 TCR beta chains were listed as cytomegalovirus-associated.

This clone was seen only once. Its cognate antigen is unknown. The germline gives CDR1 SGHVS, CDR2 FQNEAQ. The CDR3 has 14 amino acids. Trimming cost V 4 bases and J 2 bases; bases outside gene matches: 5. Primers included in the PCR were 60 Vbeta and 13 Jbeta primers. Some clones are missing from TCRdb's copy, which holds only in-frame ones; the method was immunoSEQ multiplex PCR. Altogether 85,000 to 120,000 clones are present, approximately 82% being singletons, with the ten largest covering 2% to 3%. The clonotype comes from a man aged 40-50 years in good health and CMV-seronegative. The sequenced sample consisted of PBMCs. The chain recombines TRBV7-8 with TRBJ2-7; 7 bases align to TRBD1. The CDR3 protein is CASSSTGTTYEQYF. CDR3 nucleotide sequence: TGTGCCAGCAGCTCGACAGGGACCACCTACGAGCAGTACTTC. Full variable domain (outside the CDR3, taken from reference TRBV7-8 and TRBJ2-7): GAGVSQSPRYKVAKRGQDVALRCDPISGHVSLFWYQQALGQGPEFLTYFQNEAQLDKSGLPSDRFFAERPEGSVSTLKIQRTQQEDSAVYLCASSSTGTTYEQYFGPGTRLTVT.